Only a few counts were recorded for the clone carrying this T cell receptor beta chain. This CDR3 spans 14 amino acids. V lost 5 bases to trimming and J lost 1 base, with 11 bases between them. CDR1 SGHAT and CDR2 FQNNGV come from the germline V gene. TCRdb used MiXCR to reprocess the 5' RACE reads, holding one entry per CDR3 protein. The repertoire has 55,000 to 75,000 distinct CDR3 sequences, approximately 31% of them found once; the top ten carry 2.3%. The specimen sequenced was tumor-infiltrating naive CD4+ T cells sorted from the breast tumor. The subset: naive CD4+ T cells, CD4+CD45RA+CD25-. This chain connects TRBV11-2 to TRBJ1-1; D is ambiguous. This clonotype was obtained from a female donor with breast cancer. The CDR3 region has the DNA TGTGCCAGCAGCCCTTATGCTGGGAACACTGAAGCTTTCTTT. Its protein product is CASSPYAGNTEAFF.